The clone carrying this T cell receptor beta chain was observed a handful of times. The ends lost 1 base at V and 5 bases at J; junction bases unmatched: 6. This CDR3 region has 16 residues. Looked up from germline, CDR1 is KGHDR and CDR2 is SFDVKD. TCRdb analysed the RT-PCR reads with MiXCR anew, one entry per CDR3 protein. Among about half a million distinct CDR3 sequences listed, 7.6% were seen once. This record comes from a study of response to subunit inactivated influenza vaccine. This material consisted of PBMCs from blood, taken 23 to 25 months after vaccination. V and J are TRBV24-1 and TRBJ2-5, with 10 bases matching TRBD2. The receptor's source is a man aged 50-75 years who received an inactivated influenza vaccine. As DNA, the CDR3 is TGTGCCACCAGTGATTTTTCAGCGGGAGGGCCTGAGACCCAGTACTTC. Residues: CATSDFSAGGPETQYF.